Sequencing of this TCR beta chain was carried out in a study of Graves' ophthalmopathy and Graves' hyperthyroidism. Across the whole study: Peripheral blood sampling preceded any treatment and occurred at initial diagnosis. Study results and limitations: Blood shared most expanded thyroid clonotypes above 0.001 frequency.

CDR1 is MNHEY, CDR2 SVGAGI, per germline. This CDR3 contains 14 residues. The V end was cut by 4 bases, the J end by 5 bases, with 12 bases between. Transcripts of RNA were the source for amplifying TCR beta CDR3 regions. After a first-round RT-PCR with HTBI primers, a second-round multiplex PCR was run. TCRdb passed the multiplex PCR reads through MiXCR, listing each CDR3 protein once. Of fewer than 600,000 distinct CDR3 sequences listed, under 15% are singletons. A duration under 3 months, NOSPECS ≥4, CAS ≥3 and moderate-to-severe activity characterized the donors with ophthalmopathy. PBMCs were isolated from an approximately 10 ml sample of fresh peripheral blood. Comments on this clonotype: Its antigen is still unknown.

The source is a woman aged 25 to 39 with Graves' ophthalmopathy. This chain joins TRBV6-5 and TRBJ1-5, with D maybe TRBD1 (5 bases). The sample comprised blood. In nucleotides, the CDR3 is TGTGCCAGCAGTTTAAGGTCGACAGATCAGCCCCAGCATTTT. This codes for CASSLRSTDQPQHF.